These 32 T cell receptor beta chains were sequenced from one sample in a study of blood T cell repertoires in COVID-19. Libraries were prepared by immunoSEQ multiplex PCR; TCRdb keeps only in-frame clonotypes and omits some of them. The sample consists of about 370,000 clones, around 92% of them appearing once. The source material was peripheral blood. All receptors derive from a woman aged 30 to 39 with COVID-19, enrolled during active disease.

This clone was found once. CDR3 in amino acids: CASSLLETQYF. The CDR3 DNA sequence: TGTGCCAGCAGCCTCCTGGAGACCCAGTACTTC. The genes are TRBV3-1 (or the pseudogene TRBV3-2) and TRBJ2-5; D uncertain. V lost 4 bases, J lost 5 bases, and 5 bases lay in between. This CDR3 contains 11 residues. Germline V CDR1 and CDR2: LGHDT, YNNKEL (reference sequence).

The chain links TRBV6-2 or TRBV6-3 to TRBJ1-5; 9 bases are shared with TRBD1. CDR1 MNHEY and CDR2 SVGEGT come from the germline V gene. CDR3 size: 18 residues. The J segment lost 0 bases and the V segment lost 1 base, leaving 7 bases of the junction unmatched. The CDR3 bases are TGTGCCAGCAGTTACTTTAGGGACAGGGAACATAGCAATCAGCCCCAGCATTTT. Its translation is CASSYFRDREHSNQPQHF.

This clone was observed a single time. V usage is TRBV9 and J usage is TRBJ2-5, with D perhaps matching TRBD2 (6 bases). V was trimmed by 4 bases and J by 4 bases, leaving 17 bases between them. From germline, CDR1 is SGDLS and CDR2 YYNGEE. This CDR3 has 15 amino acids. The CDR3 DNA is TGTGCCAGCAGCACCCCGGGGGTAGCGTCAGAGACCCAGTACTTC. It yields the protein CASSTPGVASETQYF.

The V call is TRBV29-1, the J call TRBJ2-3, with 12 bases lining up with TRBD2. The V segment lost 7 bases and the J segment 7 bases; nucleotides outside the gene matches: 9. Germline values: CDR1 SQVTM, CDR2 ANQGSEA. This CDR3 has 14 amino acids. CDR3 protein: CSGLAGEITNTQYF. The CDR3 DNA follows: TGCAGCGGACTAGCGGGGGAGATTACAAATACGCAGTATTTT.

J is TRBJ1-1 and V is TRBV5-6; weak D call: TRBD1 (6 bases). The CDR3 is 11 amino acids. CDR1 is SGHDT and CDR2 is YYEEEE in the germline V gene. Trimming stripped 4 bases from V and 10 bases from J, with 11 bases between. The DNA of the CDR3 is TGTGCCAGCAGCACCGGACAGCTAGCTTTCTTT. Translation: CASSTGQLAFF.

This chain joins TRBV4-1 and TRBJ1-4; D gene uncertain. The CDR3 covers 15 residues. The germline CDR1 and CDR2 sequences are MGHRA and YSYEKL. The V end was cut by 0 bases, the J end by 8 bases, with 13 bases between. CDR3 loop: CASSQEVAGWEKLFF. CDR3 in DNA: TGCGCCAGCAGCCAAGAAGTGGCCGGGTGGGAAAAACTGTTTTTT.

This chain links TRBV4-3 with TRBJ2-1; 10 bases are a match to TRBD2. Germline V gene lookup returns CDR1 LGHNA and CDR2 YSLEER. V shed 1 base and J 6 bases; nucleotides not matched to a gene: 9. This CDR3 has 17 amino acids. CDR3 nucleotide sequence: TGCGCCAGCAGCCAAGGGCTAGCGGGGGCCCCCGCCAATGAGCAGTTCTTC. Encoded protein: CASSQGLAGAPANEQFF.

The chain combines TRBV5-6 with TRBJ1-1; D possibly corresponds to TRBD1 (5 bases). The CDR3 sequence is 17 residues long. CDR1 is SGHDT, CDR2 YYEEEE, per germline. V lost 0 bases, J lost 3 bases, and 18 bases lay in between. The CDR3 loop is CASSLGEFISGDTEAFF. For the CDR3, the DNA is TGTGCCAGCAGCTTGGGTGAGTTTATCTCGGGGGACACTGAAGCTTTCTTT. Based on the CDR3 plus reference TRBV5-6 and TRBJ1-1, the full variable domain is DAGVTQSPTHLIKTRGQQVTLRCSPKSGHDTVSWYQQALGQGPQFIFQYYEEEERQRGNFPDRFSGHQFPNYSSELNVNALLLGDSALYLCASSLGEFISGDTEAFFGQGTRLTVV.

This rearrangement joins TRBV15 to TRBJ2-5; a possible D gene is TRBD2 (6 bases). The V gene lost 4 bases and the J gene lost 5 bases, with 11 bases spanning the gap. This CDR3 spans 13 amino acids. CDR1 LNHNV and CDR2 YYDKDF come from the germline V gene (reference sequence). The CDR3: CATSKGTPETQYF. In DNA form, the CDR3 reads TGTGCCACCAGCAAAGGGACTCCCGAGACCCAGTACTTC.

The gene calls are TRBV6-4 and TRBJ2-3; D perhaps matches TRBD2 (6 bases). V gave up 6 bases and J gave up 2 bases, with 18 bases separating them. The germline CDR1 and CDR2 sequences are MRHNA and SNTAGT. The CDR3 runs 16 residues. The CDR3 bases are TGTGCCAGCAGACCCCTTGGGGGACTTTCCACAGATACGCAGTATTTT. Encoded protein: CASRPLGGLSTDTQYF.

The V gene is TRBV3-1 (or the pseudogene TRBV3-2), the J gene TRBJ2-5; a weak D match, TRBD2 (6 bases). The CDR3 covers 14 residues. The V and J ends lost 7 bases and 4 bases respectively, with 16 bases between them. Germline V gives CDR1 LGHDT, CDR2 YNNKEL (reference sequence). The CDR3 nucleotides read TGTGCCAGCACTGAGGGACTCGAGGGAGAGACCCAGTACTTC. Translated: CASTEGLEGETQYF.

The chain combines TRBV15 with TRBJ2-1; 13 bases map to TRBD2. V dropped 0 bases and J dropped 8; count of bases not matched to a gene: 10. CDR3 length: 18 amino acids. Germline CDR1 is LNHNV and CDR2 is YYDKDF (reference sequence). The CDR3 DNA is TGTGCCACCAGCAGAGATGAAACTAGCGGGGGGGCCGGAGATGAGCAGTTCTTC. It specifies CATSRDETSGGAGDEQFF.

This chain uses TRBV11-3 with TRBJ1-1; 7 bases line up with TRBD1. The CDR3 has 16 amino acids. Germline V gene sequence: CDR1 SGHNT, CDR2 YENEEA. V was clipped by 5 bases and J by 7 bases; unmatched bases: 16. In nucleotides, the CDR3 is TGTGCCAGCAGCACCAGACAGGGCGGGGCGGTGGTTGAAGCTTTCTTT. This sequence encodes CASSTRQGGAVVEAFF.

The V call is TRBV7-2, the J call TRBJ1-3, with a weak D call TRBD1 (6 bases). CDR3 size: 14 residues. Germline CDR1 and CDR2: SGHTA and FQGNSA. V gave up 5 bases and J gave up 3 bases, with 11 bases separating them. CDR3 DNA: TGTGCCAGCAGCAGAGGGACATATGGAAACACCATATATTTT. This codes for CASSRGTYGNTIYF.

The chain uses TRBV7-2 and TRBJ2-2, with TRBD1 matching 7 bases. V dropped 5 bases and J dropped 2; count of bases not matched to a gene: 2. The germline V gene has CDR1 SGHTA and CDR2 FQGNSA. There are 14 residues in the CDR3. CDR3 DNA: TGTGCCAGCAGCCGGGACAGTAACACCGGGGAGCTGTTTTTT. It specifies CASSRDSNTGELFF.

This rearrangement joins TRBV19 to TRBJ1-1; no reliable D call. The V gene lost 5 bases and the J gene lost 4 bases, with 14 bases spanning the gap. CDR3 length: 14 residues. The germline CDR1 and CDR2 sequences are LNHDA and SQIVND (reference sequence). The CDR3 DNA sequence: TGTGCCAGTAGTCCCGGGAGGCCGGGCACTGAAGCTTTCTTT. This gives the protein CASSPGRPGTEAFF.

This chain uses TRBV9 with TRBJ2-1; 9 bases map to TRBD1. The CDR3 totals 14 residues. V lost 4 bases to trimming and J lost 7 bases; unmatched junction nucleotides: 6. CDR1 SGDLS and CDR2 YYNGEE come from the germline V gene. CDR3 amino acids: CASSFGTGINEQFF. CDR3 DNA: TGTGCCAGCAGCTTCGGGACAGGGATTAATGAGCAGTTCTTC.

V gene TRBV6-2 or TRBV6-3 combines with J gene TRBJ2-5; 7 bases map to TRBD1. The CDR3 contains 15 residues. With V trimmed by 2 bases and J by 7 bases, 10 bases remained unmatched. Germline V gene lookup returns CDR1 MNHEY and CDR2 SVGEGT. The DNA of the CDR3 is TGTGCCAGCAGTTACCCGGGACAGAACTCGGGGACCCAGTACTTC. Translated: CASSYPGQNSGTQYF.

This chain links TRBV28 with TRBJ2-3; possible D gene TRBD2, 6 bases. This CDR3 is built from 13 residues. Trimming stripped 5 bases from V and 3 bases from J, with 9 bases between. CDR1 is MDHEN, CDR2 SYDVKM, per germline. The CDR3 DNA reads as TGTGCCAGCAGTGGGGACTCTACAGATACGCAGTATTTT. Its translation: CASSGDSTDTQYF.

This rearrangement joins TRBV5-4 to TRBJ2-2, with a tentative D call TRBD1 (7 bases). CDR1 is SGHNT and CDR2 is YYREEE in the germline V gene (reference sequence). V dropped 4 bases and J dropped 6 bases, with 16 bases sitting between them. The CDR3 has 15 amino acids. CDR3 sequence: CASSVGGRGAGELFF. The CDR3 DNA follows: TGTGCCAGCAGCGTGGGGGGCAGGGGGGCCGGGGAGCTGTTTTTT.

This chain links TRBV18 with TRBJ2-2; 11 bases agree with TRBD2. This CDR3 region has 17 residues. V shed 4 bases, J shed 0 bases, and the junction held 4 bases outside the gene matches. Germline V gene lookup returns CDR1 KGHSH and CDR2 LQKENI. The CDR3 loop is CASSRGLAGTNTGELFF. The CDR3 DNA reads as TGTGCCAGCTCACGCGGACTAGCGGGCACGAACACCGGGGAGCTGTTTTTT.

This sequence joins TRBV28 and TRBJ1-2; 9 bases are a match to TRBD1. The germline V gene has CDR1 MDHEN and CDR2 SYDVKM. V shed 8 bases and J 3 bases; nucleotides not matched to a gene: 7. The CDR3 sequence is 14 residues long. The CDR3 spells CASQETGGDYGYTF. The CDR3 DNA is TGTGCCAGCCAAGAGACAGGGGGTGACTATGGCTACACCTTC.

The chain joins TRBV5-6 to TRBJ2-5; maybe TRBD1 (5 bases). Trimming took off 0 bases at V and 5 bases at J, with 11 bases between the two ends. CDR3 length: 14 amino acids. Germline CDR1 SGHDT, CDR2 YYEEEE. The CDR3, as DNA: TGTGCCAGCAGCTTGGTAGGGGCTGGGGAGACCCAGTACTTC. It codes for CASSLVGAGETQYF. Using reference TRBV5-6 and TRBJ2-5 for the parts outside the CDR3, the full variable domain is DAGVTQSPTHLIKTRGQQVTLRCSPKSGHDTVSWYQQALGQGPQFIFQYYEEEERQRGNFPDRFSGHQFPNYSSELNVNALLLGDSALYLCASSLVGAGETQYFGPGTRLLVL.

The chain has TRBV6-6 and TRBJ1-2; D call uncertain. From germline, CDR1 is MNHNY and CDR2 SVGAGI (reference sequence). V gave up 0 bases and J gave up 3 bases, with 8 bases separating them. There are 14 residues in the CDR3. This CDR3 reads CASSYSTDYYGYTF. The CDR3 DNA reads TGTGCCAGCAGTTACTCGACGGACTACTATGGCTACACCTTC.

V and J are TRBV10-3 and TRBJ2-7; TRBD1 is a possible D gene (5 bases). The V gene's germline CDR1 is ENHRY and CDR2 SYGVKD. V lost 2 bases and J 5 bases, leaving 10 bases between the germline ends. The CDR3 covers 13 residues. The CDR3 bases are TGTGCCATCAGTGAGGAATCAGGGAACGAGCAGTACTTC. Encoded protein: CAISEESGNEQYF.

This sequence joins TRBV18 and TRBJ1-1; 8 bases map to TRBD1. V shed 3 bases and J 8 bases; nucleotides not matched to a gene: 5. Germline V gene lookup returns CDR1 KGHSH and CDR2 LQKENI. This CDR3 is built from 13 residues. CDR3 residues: CASSPGTGGEAFF. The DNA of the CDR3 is TGTGCCAGCTCACCCGGGACAGGAGGGGAAGCTTTCTTT.

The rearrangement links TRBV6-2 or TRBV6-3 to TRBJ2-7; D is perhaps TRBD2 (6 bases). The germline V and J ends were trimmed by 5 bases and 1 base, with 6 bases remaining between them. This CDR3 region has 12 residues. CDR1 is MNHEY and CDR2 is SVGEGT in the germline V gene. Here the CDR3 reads CASSGGSYEQYF. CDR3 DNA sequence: TGTGCCAGCAGTGGGGGGTCCTACGAGCAGTACTTC.

The CDR3 loop reads CASSFRAGRMNTEAFF. The CDR3 region has the DNA TGTGCCAGCAGCTTCAGGGCGGGACGTATGAACACTGAAGCTTTCTTT. The chain couples TRBV5-5 to TRBJ1-1, with TRBD1 as a possible D gene (5 bases). CDR1 and CDR2 from the germline V gene are SGHKS and YYEKEE (reference sequence). This CDR3 is built from 16 residues. V lost 2 bases to trimming and J lost 0 bases, with 14 bases between them.

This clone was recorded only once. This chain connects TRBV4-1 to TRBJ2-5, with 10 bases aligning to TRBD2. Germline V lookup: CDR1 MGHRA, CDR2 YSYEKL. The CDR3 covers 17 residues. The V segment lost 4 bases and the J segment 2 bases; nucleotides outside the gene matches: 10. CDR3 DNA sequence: TGCGCCAGCAGCCGGGGTTCTAGCGGGGGAAGGCAAGAGACCCAGTACTTC. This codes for CASSRGSSGGRQETQYF.

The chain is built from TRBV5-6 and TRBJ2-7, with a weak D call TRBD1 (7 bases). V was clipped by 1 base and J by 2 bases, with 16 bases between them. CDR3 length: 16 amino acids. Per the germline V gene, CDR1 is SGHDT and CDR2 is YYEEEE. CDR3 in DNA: TGTGCCAGCAGCTTGCCCGACAGGGAGGCCACCTACGAGCAGTACTTC. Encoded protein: CASSLPDREATYEQYF.

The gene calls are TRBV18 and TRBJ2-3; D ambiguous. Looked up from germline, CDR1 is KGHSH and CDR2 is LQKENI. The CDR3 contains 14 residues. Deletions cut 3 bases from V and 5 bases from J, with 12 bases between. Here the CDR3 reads CASSPPDYGDTQYF. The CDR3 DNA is TGTGCCAGCTCACCCCCAGATTATGGAGATACGCAGTATTTT.

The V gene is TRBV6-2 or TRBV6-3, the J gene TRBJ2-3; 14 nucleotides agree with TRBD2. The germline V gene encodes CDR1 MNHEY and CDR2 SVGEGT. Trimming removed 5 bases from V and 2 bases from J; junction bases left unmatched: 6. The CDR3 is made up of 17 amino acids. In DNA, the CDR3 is TGTGCCAGCAGTAGACTAGCGGGGGGGACTTTCACAGATACGCAGTATTTT. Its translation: CASSRLAGGTFTDTQYF.